This paragraph covers one T cell receptor (beta chain) sequence. What it binds is unknown. The PCR used 60 Vbeta and 13 Jbeta primers. Repertoires were generated with immunoSEQ multiplex PCR, while TCRdb's copy carries only in-frame clones and drops some. The sample holds 110,000 to 150,000 clones; about 80% are singletons and the top ten take approximately 4%. Looked up from germline, CDR1 is SGHRS and CDR2 is YFSETQ. CDR3 size: 13 residues. Trimming shortened V by 3 bases and J by 2 bases, and 6 bases separated the two germline ends. The sample originates from a study of cytomegalovirus exposure and HLA in healthy donors. Study-level findings and limits: Donor immune exposure was known only as CMV serostatus.

The sequenced material came from PBMCs. This receptor was obtained from a man in his late teens or twenties in good health and CMV-seronegative. J is TRBJ2-1 and V is TRBV5-1, with unresolved D. The DNA for the CDR3 is TGCGCCAGCAGCTCCCTAGCCTACAATGAGCAGTTCTTC. This encodes CASSSLAYNEQFF.